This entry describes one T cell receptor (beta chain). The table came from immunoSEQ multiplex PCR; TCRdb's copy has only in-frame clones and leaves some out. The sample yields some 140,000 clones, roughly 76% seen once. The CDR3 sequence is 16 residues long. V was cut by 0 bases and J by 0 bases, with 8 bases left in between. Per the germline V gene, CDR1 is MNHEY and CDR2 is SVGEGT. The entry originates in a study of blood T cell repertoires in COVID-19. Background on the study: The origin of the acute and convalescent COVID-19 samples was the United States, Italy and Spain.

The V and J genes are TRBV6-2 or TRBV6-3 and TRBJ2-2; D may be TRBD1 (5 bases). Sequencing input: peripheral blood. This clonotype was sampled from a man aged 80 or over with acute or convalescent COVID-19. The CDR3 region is CASSYSSGPNTGELFF. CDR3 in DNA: TGTGCCAGCAGTTACTCGTCAGGGCCGAACACCGGGGAGCTGTTTTTT.